This T cell receptor beta chain appears in the sequencing data of a study of Ad26.COV2.S vaccination and SARS-CoV-2 variants. Whole-study results and caveats: Researchers reported similar non-spike TCR breadth in vaccine and placebo recipients. Vaccinees showed greater spike-specific TCR breadth than placebo recipients. The TCR breadth and depth analyses may have understated or missed part of the total T cell responses.

With respect to this clone: Antigen unknown.

Profiled with immunoSEQ multiplex PCR; TCRdb holds only in-frame clones, not every one. The data show 87,000 or so clones, with approximately 86% seen just once and 15% to 20% held by the top ten. The sample in question was peripheral blood, obtained after recovery from COVID-19. This TCR was sampled from a human donor who had recovered from COVID-19.

The CDR3 sequence: CASSEFGTDMRETQYF. CDR3 DNA: TGTGCCAGCAGTGAATTTGGGACCGATATGAGGGAGACCCAGTACTTC. The rearrangement joins TRBV25-1 to TRBJ2-5; D is possibly TRBD1 or TRBD2 (5 bases each). The CDR3 is 16 residues long. CDR1 and CDR2 (germline): MGHDK, SYGVNS. V was shortened by 1 base and J by 5 bases, with 17 bases between the two germline ends.